Sequencing of this TCR beta chain was carried out in a study of breast tumors, draining lymph nodes, adjacent tissues. The lymph nodes were axillary draining lymph nodes from breast cancer patients. Findings and caveats of the study: Compared with lymph nodes, tumors were less diverse; compared with nontumor tissue, more. Most tumor T cells seemingly derive from lymph node, then expand in tumor.

TCRdb passed the multiplex PCR reads through MiXCR, listing each CDR3 protein once. Of 65,000 to 80,000 distinct CDR3 sequences listed, about 21% are singletons. Of note for this clonotype: Its antigen is undetermined.

This clonotype originated in a female donor with breast cancer. Some clones in this sample may be carry-over from other donors' samples. The sample consisted of axillary lymph node tissue.

The CDR3 bases are TGTGCCAGCAGTTACTCACCGGGACTAGCTACGAGATCAGATACGCAGTATTTT. Its protein is CASSYSPGLATRSDTQYF. V gene TRBV6-5 combines with J gene TRBJ2-3, with 9 bases lining up with TRBD2. CDR3 length: 18 amino acids. Germline-derived CDR1 and CDR2 are MNHEY and SVGAGI. After removal of 0 bases from V and 4 bases from J, the junction contained 11 bases not matched to a gene.